These T cell receptor beta chains were read from a single sample in a study of blood T cells in healthy people across ages. TCRdb reprocessed the 5' RACE reads with MiXCR, giving one entry per CDR3 protein. The sample consists of about 1,000,000 distinct CDR3 sequences, under 45% of them appearing once. Material for sequencing was blood. These receptors all stem from a woman aged 55-69 years in good health. Both conserved end residues are part of each CDR3. The D gene is left open where the match is weak. Expanded clones are given a class, and other clones once, few, many or no size at all.

v_gene: TRBV24-1
abundance: few
len: 13
j_gene: TRBJ2-3
d_gene: .
CDR3aa: CATRGSGLDTQYF
CDR3nt: TGTGCCACCAGAGGATCGGGATTAGATACGCAGTATTTT

v_gene: TRBV5-4
abundance: few
len: 15
j_gene: TRBJ2-5
d_gene: .
CDR3aa: CASSLAGPGRETQYF
CDR3nt: TGTGCCAGCAGCTTGGCAGGGCCGGGTAGAGAGACCCAGTACTTC

v_gene: TRBV29-1
abundance: .
len: 14
j_gene: TRBJ1-2
d_gene: TRBD1
CDR3aa: CSAAVGQGSYGYTF
CDR3nt: TGCAGCGCCGCGGTGGGACAGGGAAGCTATGGCTACACCTTC

v_gene: TRBV28
abundance: .
len: 16
j_gene: TRBJ1-1
d_gene: .
CDR3aa: CASSFRRAGVGTEAFF
CDR3nt: TGTGCCAGCAGTTTCAGACGTGCAGGGGTTGGCACTGAAGCTTTCTTT

v_gene: TRBV5-1
abundance: once
len: 14
j_gene: TRBJ2-1
d_gene: .
CDR3aa: CASSLSGYYNEQFF
CDR3nt: TGCGCCAGCAGCTTAAGCGGGTATTACAATGAGCAGTTCTTC

v_gene: TRBV27
abundance: few
len: 14
j_gene: TRBJ2-7
d_gene: TRBD1
CDR3aa: CASSLRQGINEQYF
CDR3nt: TGTGCCAGCAGTTTACGACAGGGGATCAACGAGCAGTACTTC

v_gene: TRBV7-7
abundance: few
len: 13
j_gene: TRBJ2-1
d_gene: .
CDR3aa: CASSLTPDNEQFF
CDR3nt: TGTGCCAGCAGCTTAACCCCCGACAATGAGCAGTTCTTC

v_gene: TRBV3-1
abundance: few
len: 14
j_gene: TRBJ2-4
d_gene: .
CDR3aa: CASSQVGPMGEQYF
CDR3nt: TGTGCCAGCAGCCAAGTCGGACCAATGGGGGAGCAGTACTTC

v_gene: TRBV20-1
abundance: .
len: 15
j_gene: TRBJ2-1
d_gene: TRBD2
CDR3aa: CSARDLLAGNNEQFF
CDR3nt: TGCAGTGCTAGAGATTTGCTAGCGGGGAACAATGAGCAGTTCTTC

v_gene: TRBV13
abundance: few
len: 14
j_gene: TRBJ2-2
d_gene: .
CDR3aa: CASSAREYPGELFF
CDR3nt: TGTGCCAGCAGCGCTCGAGAGTATCCCGGGGAGCTGTTTTTT

v_gene: TRBV7-6
abundance: .
len: 13
j_gene: TRBJ2-7
d_gene: .
CDR3aa: CASSLRLGVEQYF
CDR3nt: TGTGCCAGCAGCTTAAGATTAGGGGTCGAGCAGTACTTC

v_gene: TRBV7-2
abundance: .
len: 16
j_gene: TRBJ2-5
d_gene: .
CDR3aa: CVSSLSGRNIGETQYF
CDR3nt: TGTGTCAGCAGCTTATCGGGTCGCAACATCGGGGAGACCCAGTACTTC

v_gene: TRBV7-7
abundance: few
len: 17
j_gene: TRBJ2-5
d_gene: TRBD2
CDR3aa: CASSSGLAGVQQETQYF
CDR3nt: TGTGCCAGCAGCTCCGGACTAGCGGGAGTTCAACAAGAGACCCAGTACTTC

v_gene: TRBV2
abundance: few
len: 13
j_gene: TRBJ1-2
d_gene: .
CDR3aa: CASTRQINYGYTF
CDR3nt: TGTGCCAGCACGCGCCAGATTAACTATGGCTACACCTTC

v_gene: TRBV20-1
abundance: .
len: 15
j_gene: TRBJ2-7
d_gene: TRBD2
CDR3aa: CSAREATSGVPEQYF
CDR3nt: TGCAGTGCTAGAGAAGCGACTAGCGGAGTTCCCGAGCAGTACTTC

v_gene: TRBV27
abundance: .
len: 15
j_gene: TRBJ2-1
d_gene: TRBD2
CDR3aa: CASNKPGLAVNEQFF
CDR3nt: TGTGCCAGCAACAAACCGGGACTAGCGGTCAATGAGCAGTTCTTC

v_gene: TRBV2
abundance: few
len: 13
j_gene: TRBJ1-1
d_gene: .
CDR3aa: CARTADMNTEAFF
CDR3nt: TGTGCCAGGACCGCAGACATGAACACTGAAGCTTTCTTT

v_gene: TRBV29-1
abundance: few
len: 14
j_gene: TRBJ2-1
d_gene: .
CDR3aa: CSVLVSGTGNEQFF
CDR3nt: TGCAGCGTTTTAGTCAGCGGAACCGGCAATGAGCAGTTCTTC

v_gene: TRBV6-5
abundance: .
len: 18
j_gene: TRBJ2-1
d_gene: TRBD1
CDR3aa: CASSYFRDRGRTYNEQFF
CDR3nt: TGTGCCAGCAGTTACTTCCGGGACAGAGGGCGAACCTACAATGAGCAGTTCTTC

v_gene: TRBV14
abundance: few
len: 13
j_gene: TRBJ1-2
d_gene: .
CDR3aa: CASSQAQNYGYTF
CDR3nt: TGTGCCAGCAGCCAAGCACAGAACTATGGCTACACCTTC

v_gene: TRBV27
abundance: .
len: 14
j_gene: TRBJ2-3
d_gene: .
CDR3aa: CASRRQRSTDTQYF
CDR3nt: TGTGCCAGCCGCAGGCAGAGAAGCACAGATACGCAGTATTTT

v_gene: TRBV24-1
abundance: .
len: 17
j_gene: TRBJ1-2
d_gene: .
CDR3aa: CATSGFPAGEGWDGYTF
CDR3nt: TGTGCCACCAGTGGGTTCCCAGCGGGGGAAGGATGGGATGGCTACACCTTC

v_gene: TRBV11-2
abundance: .
len: 15
j_gene: TRBJ2-3
d_gene: .
CDR3aa: CASSLGTGAADTQYF
CDR3nt: TGTGCCAGCAGCCTCGGGACGGGAGCGGCAGATACGCAGTATTTT

v_gene: TRBV6-6
abundance: few
len: 17
j_gene: TRBJ2-1
d_gene: TRBD2
CDR3aa: CASSYSTSGTPYNEQFF
CDR3nt: TGTGCCAGCAGTTACTCGACTAGCGGAACCCCCTACAATGAGCAGTTCTTC

v_gene: TRBV24-1
abundance: .
len: 16
j_gene: TRBJ2-1
d_gene: TRBD2
CDR3aa: CATSDQTSGSLDEQFF
CDR3nt: TGTGCCACCAGTGATCAGACTAGCGGGAGTCTCGATGAGCAGTTCTTC

v_gene: TRBV28
abundance: .
len: 13
j_gene: TRBJ2-3
d_gene: TRBD2
CDR3aa: CVIGLAPTDTQYF
CDR3nt: TGTGTCATTGGACTAGCGCCCACAGATACGCAGTATTTT

v_gene: TRBV15
abundance: .
len: 14
j_gene: TRBJ2-7
d_gene: TRBD2
CDR3aa: CATSVKREGYEQYF
CDR3nt: TGTGCCACCAGCGTCAAGCGGGAGGGCTACGAGCAGTACTTC

v_gene: TRBV12-3/TRBV12-4
abundance: .
len: 13
j_gene: TRBJ1-4
d_gene: TRBD1
CDR3aa: CASILTGGEKLFF
CDR3nt: TGTGCCAGCATCTTAACAGGGGGCGAAAAACTGTTTTTT

v_gene: TRBV20-1
abundance: .
len: 15
j_gene: TRBJ2-1
d_gene: TRBD2
CDR3aa: CSAPISGSPYNEQFF
CDR3nt: TGCAGTGCACCCATTAGCGGGAGTCCCTACAATGAGCAGTTCTTC